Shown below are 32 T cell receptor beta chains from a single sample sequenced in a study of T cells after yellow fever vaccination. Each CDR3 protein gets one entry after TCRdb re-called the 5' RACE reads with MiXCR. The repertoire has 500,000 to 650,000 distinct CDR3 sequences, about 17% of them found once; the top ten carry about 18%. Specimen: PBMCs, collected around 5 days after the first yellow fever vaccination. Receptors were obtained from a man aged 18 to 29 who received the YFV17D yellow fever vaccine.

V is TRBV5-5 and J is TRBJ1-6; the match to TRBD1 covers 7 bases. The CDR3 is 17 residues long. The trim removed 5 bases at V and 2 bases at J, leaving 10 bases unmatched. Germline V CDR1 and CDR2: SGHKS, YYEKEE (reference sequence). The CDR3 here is CASRGDAGQPYNSPLHF. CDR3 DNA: TGTGCCAGCAGAGGAGACGCGGGACAGCCCTATAATTCACCCCTCCACTTT. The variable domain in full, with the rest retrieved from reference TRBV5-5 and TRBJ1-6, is DAGVTQSPTHLIKTRGQQVTLRCSPISGHKSVSWYQQVLGQGPQFIFQYYEKEERGRGNFPDRFSARQFPNYSSELNVNALLLGDSALYLCASRGDAGQPYNSPLHFGNGTRLTVT.

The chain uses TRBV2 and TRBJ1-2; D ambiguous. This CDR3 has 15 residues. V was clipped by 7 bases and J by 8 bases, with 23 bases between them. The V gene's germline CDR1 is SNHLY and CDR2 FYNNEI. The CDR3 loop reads CASNPRTHRSGGYTF. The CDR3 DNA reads TGTGCCAGCAATCCACGGACGCACAGATCAGGCGGCTACACCTTC.

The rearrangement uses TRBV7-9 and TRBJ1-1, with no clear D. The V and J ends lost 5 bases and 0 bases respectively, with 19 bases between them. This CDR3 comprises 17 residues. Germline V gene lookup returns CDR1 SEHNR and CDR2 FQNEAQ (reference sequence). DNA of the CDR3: TGTGCCAGCAGCCCCCCGGTAAGGACCACTATGAACACTGAAGCTTTCTTT. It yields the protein CASSPPVRTTMNTEAFF. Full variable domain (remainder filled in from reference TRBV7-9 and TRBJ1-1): DTGVSQNPRHKITKRGQNVTFRCDPISEHNRLYWYRQTLGQGPEFLTYFQNEAQLEKSRLLSDRFSAERPKGSFSTLEIQRTEQGDSAMYLCASSPPVRTTMNTEAFFGQGTRLTVV.

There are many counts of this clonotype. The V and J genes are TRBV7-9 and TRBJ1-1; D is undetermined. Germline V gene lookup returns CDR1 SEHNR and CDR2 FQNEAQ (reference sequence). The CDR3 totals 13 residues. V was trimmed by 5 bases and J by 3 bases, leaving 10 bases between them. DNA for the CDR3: TGTGCCAGCAGCCCGGGGTTCGACACTGAAGCTTTCTTT. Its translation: CASSPGFDTEAFF.

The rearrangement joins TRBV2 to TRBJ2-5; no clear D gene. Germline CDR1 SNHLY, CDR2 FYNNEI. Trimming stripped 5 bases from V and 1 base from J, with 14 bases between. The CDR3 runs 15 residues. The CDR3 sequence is CASSSATRPQETQYF. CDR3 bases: TGTGCCAGCAGTTCAGCCACGAGACCCCAAGAGACCCAGTACTTC.

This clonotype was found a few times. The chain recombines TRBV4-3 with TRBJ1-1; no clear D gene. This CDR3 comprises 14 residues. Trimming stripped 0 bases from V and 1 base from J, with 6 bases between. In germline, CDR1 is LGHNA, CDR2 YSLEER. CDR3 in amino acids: CASSQEVANTEAFF. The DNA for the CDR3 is TGCGCCAGCAGCCAAGAAGTGGCGAACACTGAAGCTTTCTTT.

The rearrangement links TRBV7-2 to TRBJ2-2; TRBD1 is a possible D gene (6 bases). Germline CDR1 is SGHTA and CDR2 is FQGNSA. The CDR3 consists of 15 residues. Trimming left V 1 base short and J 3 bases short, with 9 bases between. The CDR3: CASSLGRGYTGELFF. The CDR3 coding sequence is TGTGCCAGCAGCTTAGGCAGGGGCTACACCGGGGAGCTGTTTTTT. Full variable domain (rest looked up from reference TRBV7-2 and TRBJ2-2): GAGVSQSPSNKVTEKGKDVELRCDPISGHTALYWYRQSLGQGLEFLIYFQGNSAPDKSGLPSDRFSAERTGGSVSTLTIQRTQQEDSAVYLCASSLGRGYTGELFFGEGSRLTVL.

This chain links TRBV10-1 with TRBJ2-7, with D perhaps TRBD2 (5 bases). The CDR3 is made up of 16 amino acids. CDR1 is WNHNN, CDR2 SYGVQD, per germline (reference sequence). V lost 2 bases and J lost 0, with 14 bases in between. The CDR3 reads CASSEGEGSFSYEQYF. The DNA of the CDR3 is TGCGCCAGCAGTGAGGGCGAGGGATCCTTCTCCTACGAGCAGTACTTC.

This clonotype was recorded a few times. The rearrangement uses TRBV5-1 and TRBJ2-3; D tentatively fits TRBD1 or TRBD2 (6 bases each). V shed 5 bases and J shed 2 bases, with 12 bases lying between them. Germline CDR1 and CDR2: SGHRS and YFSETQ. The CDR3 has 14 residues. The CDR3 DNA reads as TGCGCCAGCAGTTCGGGGGCGGCCACAGATACGCAGTATTTT. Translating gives CASSSGAATDTQYF. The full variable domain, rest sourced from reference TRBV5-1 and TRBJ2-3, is KAGVTQTPRYLIKTRGQQVTLSCSPISGHRSVSWYQQTPGQGLQFLFEYFSETQRNKGNFPGRFSGRQFSNSRSEMNVSTLELGDSALYLCASSSGAATDTQYFGPGTRLTVL.

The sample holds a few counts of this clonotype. The CDR3: CASSYGQAGGGANVLTF. DNA for the CDR3: TGTGCCAGCAGTTACGGACAGGCCGGCGGTGGGGCCAACGTCCTGACTTTC. This sequence joins TRBV6-5 and TRBJ2-6; 7 nucleotides match TRBD1. Germline V lookup: CDR1 MNHEY, CDR2 SVGAGI. The CDR3 is 17 residues long. V lost 2 bases and J lost 3; bases outside the gene matches: 7.

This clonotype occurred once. This CDR3 is CASSLQGAGSQPQHF. In DNA, the CDR3 is TGTGCCAGCAGTTTACAAGGGGCGGGTAGTCAGCCCCAGCATTTT. The chain combines TRBV12-3 or TRBV12-4 with TRBJ1-5; TRBD1 is a possible D gene (5 bases). Deletions cut 2 bases from V and 6 bases from J, with 14 bases between. The CDR3 consists of 15 residues.

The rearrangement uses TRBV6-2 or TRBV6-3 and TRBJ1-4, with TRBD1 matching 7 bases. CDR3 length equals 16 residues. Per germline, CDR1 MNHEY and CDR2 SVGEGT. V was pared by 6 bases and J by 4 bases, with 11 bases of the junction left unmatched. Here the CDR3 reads CASRQLHRGFNEKLFF. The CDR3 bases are TGTGCCAGCAGGCAACTACACAGGGGATTTAATGAAAAACTGTTTTTT.

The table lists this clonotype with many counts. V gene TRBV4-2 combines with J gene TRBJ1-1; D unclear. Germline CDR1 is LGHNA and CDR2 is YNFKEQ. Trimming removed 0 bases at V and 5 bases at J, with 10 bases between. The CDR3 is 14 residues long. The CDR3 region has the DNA TGTGCCAGCAGCCAAGATCGGGTTTGGACTGAAGCTTTCTTT. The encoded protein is CASSQDRVWTEAFF.

The CDR3 protein is CASSAGLADTGELFF. Here the CDR3 DNA reads TGTGCCAGCAGCGCTGGACTAGCCGACACCGGGGAGCTGTTTTTT. The chain links TRBV5-4 to TRBJ2-2; TRBD2 matches at 8 bases. V lost 4 bases to trimming and J lost 3 bases; unmatched junction nucleotides: 5. The CDR3 contains 15 residues. Germline V gene sequence: CDR1 SGHNT, CDR2 YYREEE (reference sequence). Full variable domain (remainder filled in from reference TRBV5-4 and TRBJ2-2): ETGVTQSPTHLIKTRGQQVTLRCSSQSGHNTVSWYQQALGQGPQFIFQYYREEENGRGNFPPRFSGLQFPNYSSELNVNALELDDSALYLCASSAGLADTGELFFGEGSRLTVL.

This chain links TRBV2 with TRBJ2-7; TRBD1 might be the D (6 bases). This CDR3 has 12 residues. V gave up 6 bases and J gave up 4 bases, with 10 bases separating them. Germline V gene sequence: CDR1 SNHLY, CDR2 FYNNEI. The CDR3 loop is CASRTDRYEQYF. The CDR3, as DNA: TGTGCCAGCAGAACGGACAGATACGAGCAGTACTTC.

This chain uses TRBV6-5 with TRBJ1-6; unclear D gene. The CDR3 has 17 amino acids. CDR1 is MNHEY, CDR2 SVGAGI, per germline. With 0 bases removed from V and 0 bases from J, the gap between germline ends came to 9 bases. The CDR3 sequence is CASSYSLLISYNSPLHF. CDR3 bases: TGTGCCAGCAGTTACTCACTCCTTATCTCCTATAATTCACCCCTCCACTTT.

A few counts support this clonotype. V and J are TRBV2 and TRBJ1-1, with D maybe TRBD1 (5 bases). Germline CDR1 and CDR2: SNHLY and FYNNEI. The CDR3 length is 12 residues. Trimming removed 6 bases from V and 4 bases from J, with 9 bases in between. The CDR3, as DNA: TGTGCCAGCAGGGATGACAGCACTGAAGCTTTCTTT. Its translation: CASRDDSTEAFF.

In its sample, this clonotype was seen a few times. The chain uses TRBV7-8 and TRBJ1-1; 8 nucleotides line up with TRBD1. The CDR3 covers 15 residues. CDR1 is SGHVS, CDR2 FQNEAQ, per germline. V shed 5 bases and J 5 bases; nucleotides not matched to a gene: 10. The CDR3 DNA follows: TGTGCCAGCAGCCGAGGCAGGGGGCGGGGGACTGAAGCTTTCTTT. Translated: CASSRGRGRGTEAFF.

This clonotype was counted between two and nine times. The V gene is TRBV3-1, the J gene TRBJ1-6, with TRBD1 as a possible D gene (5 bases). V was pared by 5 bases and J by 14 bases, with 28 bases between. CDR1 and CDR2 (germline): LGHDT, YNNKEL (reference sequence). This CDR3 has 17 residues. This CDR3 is CASSNPRKGAINLTLHF. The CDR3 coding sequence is TGTGCCAGCAGCAACCCTCGGAAAGGGGCGATTAATTTAACCCTCCACTTT.

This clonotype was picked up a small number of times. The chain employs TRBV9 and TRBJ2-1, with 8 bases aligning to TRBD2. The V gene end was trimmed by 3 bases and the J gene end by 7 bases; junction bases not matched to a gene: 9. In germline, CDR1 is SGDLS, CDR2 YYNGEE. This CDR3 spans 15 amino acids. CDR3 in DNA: TGTGCCAGCAGCGGGCCGGGGGGGCCGGGTAATGAGCAGTTCTTC. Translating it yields CASSGPGGPGNEQFF. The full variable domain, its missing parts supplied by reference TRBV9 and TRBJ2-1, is DSGVTQTPKHLITATGQRVTLRCSPRSGDLSVYWYQQSLDQGLQFLIQYYNGEERAKGNILERFSAQQFPDLHSELNLSSLELGDSALYFCASSGPGGPGNEQFFGPGTRLTVL.

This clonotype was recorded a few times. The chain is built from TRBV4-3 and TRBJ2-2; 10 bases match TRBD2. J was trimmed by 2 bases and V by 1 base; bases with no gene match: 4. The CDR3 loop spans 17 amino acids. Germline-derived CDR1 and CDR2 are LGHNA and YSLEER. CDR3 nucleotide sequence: TGCGCCAGCAGCCAAGGAGCGGGGGGGCCCAACACCGGGGAGCTGTTTTTT. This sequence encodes CASSQGAGGPNTGELFF.

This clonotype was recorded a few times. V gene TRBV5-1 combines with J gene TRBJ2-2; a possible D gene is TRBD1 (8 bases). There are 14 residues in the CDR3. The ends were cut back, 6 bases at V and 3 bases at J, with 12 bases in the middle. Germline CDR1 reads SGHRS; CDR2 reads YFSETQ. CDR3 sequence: CASKQGGDTGELFF. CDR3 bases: TGCGCCAGCAAACAGGGGGGGGACACCGGGGAGCTGTTTTTT.

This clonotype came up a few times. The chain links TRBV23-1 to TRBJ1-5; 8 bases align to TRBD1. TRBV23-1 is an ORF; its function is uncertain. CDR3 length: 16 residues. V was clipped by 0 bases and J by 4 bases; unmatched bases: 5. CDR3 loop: CASSQSRDRLNQPQHF. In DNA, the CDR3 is TGCGCCAGCAGTCAATCCCGGGACAGGCTAAATCAGCCCCAGCATTTT.

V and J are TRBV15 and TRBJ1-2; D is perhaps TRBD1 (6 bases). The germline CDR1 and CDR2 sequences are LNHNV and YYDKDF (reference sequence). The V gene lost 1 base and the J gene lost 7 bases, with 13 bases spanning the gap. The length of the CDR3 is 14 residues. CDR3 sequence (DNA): TGTGCCACCAGCAGAGCGCCGGGGGCCGGTGGCTACACCTTC. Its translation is CATSRAPGAGGYTF.

DNA of the CDR3: TGTGCCAGCAGCGCTACAGGGGAGGTTGGCTACACCTTC. It specifies CASSATGEVGYTF. The gene calls are TRBV9 and TRBJ1-2; 7 bases align to TRBD1. Germline CDR1 and CDR2: SGDLS and YYNGEE. The CDR3 is made up of 13 amino acids. J gave up 7 bases and V 3 bases, and 6 bases lay outside the gene matches. Supplemented by reference TRBV9 and TRBJ1-2, the full variable domain reads DSGVTQTPKHLITATGQRVTLRCSPRSGDLSVYWYQQSLDQGLQFLIQYYNGEERAKGNILERFSAQQFPDLHSELNLSSLELGDSALYFCASSATGEVGYTFGSGTRLTVV.

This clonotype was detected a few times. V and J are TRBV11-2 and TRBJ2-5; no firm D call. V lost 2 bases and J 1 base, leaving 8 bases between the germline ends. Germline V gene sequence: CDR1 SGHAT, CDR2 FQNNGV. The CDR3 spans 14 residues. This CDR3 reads CASSLIRAQETQYF. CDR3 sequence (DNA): TGTGCCAGCAGCTTAATCCGGGCCCAAGAGACCCAGTACTTC. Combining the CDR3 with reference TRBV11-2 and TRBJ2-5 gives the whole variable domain EAGVAQSPRYKIIEKRQSVAFWCNPISGHATLYWYQQILGQGPKLLIQFQNNGVVDDSQLPKDRFSAERLKGVDSTLKIQPAKLEDSAVYLCASSLIRAQETQYFGPGTRLLVL.

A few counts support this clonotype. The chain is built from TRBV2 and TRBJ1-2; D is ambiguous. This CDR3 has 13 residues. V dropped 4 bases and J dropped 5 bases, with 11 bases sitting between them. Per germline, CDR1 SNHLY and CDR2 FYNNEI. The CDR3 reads CASSGVVGYGYTF. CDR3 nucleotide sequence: TGTGCCAGCAGTGGAGTTGTGGGGTATGGCTACACCTTC.

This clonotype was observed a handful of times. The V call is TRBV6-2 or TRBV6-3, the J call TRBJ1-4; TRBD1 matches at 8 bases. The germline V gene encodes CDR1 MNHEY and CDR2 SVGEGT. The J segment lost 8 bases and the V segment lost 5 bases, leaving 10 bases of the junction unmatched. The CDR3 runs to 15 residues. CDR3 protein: CASSRPGTGEEKLFF. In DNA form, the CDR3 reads TGTGCCAGCAGTCGTCCCGGGACAGGAGAAGAAAAACTGTTTTTT.

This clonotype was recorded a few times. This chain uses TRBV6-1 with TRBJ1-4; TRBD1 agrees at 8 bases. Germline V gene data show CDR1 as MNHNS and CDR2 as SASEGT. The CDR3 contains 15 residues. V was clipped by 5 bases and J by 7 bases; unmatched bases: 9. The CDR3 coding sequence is TGTGCCAGCAGTCCCGGACAGGGCCCGGGTGAAAAACTGTTTTTT. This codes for CASSPGQGPGEKLFF.

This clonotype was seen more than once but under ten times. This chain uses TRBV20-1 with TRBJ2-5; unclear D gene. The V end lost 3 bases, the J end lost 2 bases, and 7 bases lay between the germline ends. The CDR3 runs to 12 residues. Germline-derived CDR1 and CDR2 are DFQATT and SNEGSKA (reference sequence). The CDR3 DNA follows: TGCAGTGCTAGTGGCCATCAAGAGACCCAGTACTTC. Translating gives CSASGHQETQYF.

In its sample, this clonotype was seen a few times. CDR3 amino acids: CASSPDGSYEQYF. The CDR3 nucleotides are TGTGCCAGCTCACCAGACGGCTCCTACGAGCAGTACTTC. J is TRBJ2-7 and V is TRBV18; D gene uncertain. Germline assignment: CDR1 KGHSH and CDR2 LQKENI. Deletions cut 2 bases from V and 0 bases from J, with 5 bases between. This CDR3 contains 13 residues.

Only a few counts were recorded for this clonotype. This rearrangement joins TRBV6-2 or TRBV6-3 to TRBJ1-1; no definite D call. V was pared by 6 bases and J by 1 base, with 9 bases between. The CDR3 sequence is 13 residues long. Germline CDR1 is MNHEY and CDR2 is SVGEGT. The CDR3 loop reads CASSYGPNTEAFF. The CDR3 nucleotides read TGTGCCAGCAGCTACGGGCCGAACACTGAAGCTTTCTTT.